The 31 T cell receptor beta chains listed next were all sequenced from one sample in a study of PD-1 blockade in classical Hodgkin lymphoma. Time point in this sample: newly diagnosed, previously untreated cHL patient sample. TCRdb's copy holds only in-frame clones and misses some; the assay was immunoSEQ multiplex PCR. The sample lists around 17,000 clones, around four fifths seen once, with almost 8.5% in the top ten. The specimen sequenced was peripheral blood mononuclear cells (PBMCs). The origin of the receptors is a human donor with classical Hodgkin lymphoma.

The rearrangement links TRBV5-4 to TRBJ2-2; 8 nucleotides align to TRBD2. J was trimmed by 7 bases and V by 4 bases; bases with no gene match: 9. Germline V lookup: CDR1 SGHNT, CDR2 YYREEE (reference sequence). The CDR3 sequence is 15 residues long. CDR3 nucleotide sequence: TGTGCCAGCAGCCTGAGCGGGAGTGGGGGCGGGGAGCTGTTTTTT. Its protein product is CASSLSGSGGGELFF. The full variable domain, in which reference TRBV5-4 and TRBJ2-2 provide the parts outside the CDR3, is ETGVTQSPTHLIKTRGQQVTLRCSSQSGHNTVSWYQQALGQGPQFIFQYYREEENGRGNFPPRFSGLQFPNYSSELNVNALELDDSALYLCASSLSGSGGGELFFGEGSRLTVL.

The rearrangement joins TRBV10-1 to TRBJ2-1; D call uncertain. The CDR3 loop spans 14 amino acids. Trimming left V 6 bases short and J 2 bases short, with 11 bases between. Germline V gene lookup returns CDR1 WNHNN and CDR2 SYGVQD (reference sequence). The CDR3 here is CASSAPETYNEQFF. CDR3 nucleotide sequence: TGCGCCAGCAGCGCCCCCGAGACCTACAATGAGCAGTTCTTC.

This sequence joins TRBV5-1 and TRBJ1-1; possible D gene TRBD1, 6 bases. V was shortened by 4 bases and J by 3 bases, with 13 bases between the two germline ends. Germline values: CDR1 SGHRS, CDR2 YFSETQ. The CDR3 has 14 residues. CDR3 residues: CASSLTGVDTEAFF. The CDR3 DNA follows: TGCGCCAGCAGCCTGACAGGAGTGGACACTGAAGCTTTCTTT. Full variable domain (outside the CDR3, taken from reference TRBV5-1 and TRBJ1-1): KAGVTQTPRYLIKTRGQQVTLSCSPISGHRSVSWYQQTPGQGLQFLFEYFSETQRNKGNFPGRFSGRQFSNSRSEMNVSTLELGDSALYLCASSLTGVDTEAFFGQGTRLTVV.

There are a few counts of this clone. The chain employs TRBV7-7 and TRBJ2-2; D unclear. The V and J ends lost 8 bases and 5 bases respectively, with 12 bases between them. Germline loops: CDR1 SSHAT, CDR2 FNYEAQ (reference sequence). This CDR3 region has 13 residues. CDR3 nucleotides: TGTGCCAGCTCTAACCCCGGGACCGGGGAGCTGTTTTTT. Protein product: CASSNPGTGELFF.

This clone was picked up a small number of times. The V gene is TRBV6-5, the J gene TRBJ1-5; a possible D gene is TRBD1 (6 bases). V was clipped by 6 bases and J by 6 bases, with 15 bases between them. The germline V gene encodes CDR1 MNHEY and CDR2 SVGAGI. The CDR3 runs to 14 residues. For the CDR3, the DNA is TGTGCCAGCAGAGACGGGGGCGCAGGTCAGCCCCAGCATTTT. Translating it yields CASRDGGAGQPQHF.

A word on this clone: In the same sample, other DNA sequences code for this CDR3. The chain joins TRBV6-1 to TRBJ1-1; 9 nucleotides line up with TRBD1. J gave up 11 bases and V 5 bases, and 6 bases lay outside the gene matches. CDR1 is MNHNS and CDR2 is SASEGT in the germline V gene. This CDR3 is built from 12 residues. The CDR3, as DNA: TGTGCCAGCAGTTTCGACAGGGGGGGCGCTTTCTTT. It translates to CASSFDRGGAFF.

The DNA of the CDR3 is TGTGCCAGCAGCCCTACCTCCGGATATTCACATCAGCCCCAGCATTTT. It is translated as CASSPTSGYSHQPQHF. The V gene is TRBV7-8, the J gene TRBJ1-5; D is ambiguous. Germline V gene sequence: CDR1 SGHVS, CDR2 FQNEAQ. Trimming removed 5 bases from V and 5 bases from J, with 19 bases in between. This CDR3 has 16 residues.

The rearrangement joins TRBV7-9 to TRBJ2-1; 8 bases match TRBD1. After removal of 5 bases from V and 14 bases from J, the junction contained 8 bases not matched to a gene. Germline V gives CDR1 SEHNR, CDR2 FQNEAQ (reference sequence). There are 12 residues in the CDR3. For the CDR3, the DNA is TGTGCCAGCAGCAACCAGGGGGCCAGAGAGTTCTTC. Protein sequence: CASSNQGAREFF.

V is TRBV6-6 and J is TRBJ2-7; possible D gene TRBD1, 5 bases. V lost 6 bases to trimming and J lost 5 bases, with 14 bases between them. CDR1 is MNHNY and CDR2 is SVGAGI in the germline V gene (reference sequence). CDR3 length: 13 residues. The CDR3 protein is CASRTDTSNEQYF. CDR3 bases: TGTGCCAGCAGGACGGACACGTCTAACGAGCAGTACTTC.

The gene calls are TRBV7-9 and TRBJ1-4; 9 positions agree with TRBD1. The CDR3 runs to 15 residues. Germline V lookup: CDR1 SEHNR, CDR2 FQNEAQ (reference sequence). V shed 1 base and J 8 bases; nucleotides not matched to a gene: 5. In DNA, the CDR3 is TGTGCCAGCAGCTTAGGGACAGGGGCGAGCGAAAAACTGTTTTTT. Amino acids: CASSLGTGASEKLFF. The entire variable domain, with the rest obtained from reference TRBV7-9 and TRBJ1-4, is as follows: DTGVSQNPRHKITKRGQNVTFRCDPISEHNRLYWYRQTLGQGPEFLTYFQNEAQLEKSRLLSDRFSAERPKGSFSTLEIQRTEQGDSAMYLCASSLGTGASEKLFFGSGTQLSVL.

V gene TRBV19 combines with J gene TRBJ2-6; no clear D. CDR1 LNHDA and CDR2 SQIVND come from the germline V gene (reference sequence). The V end was cut by 6 bases, the J end by 3 bases, with 9 bases between. The CDR3 is 14 amino acids. CDR3 nucleotide sequence: TGTGCCAGTAGGACAACGGGTGGGGCCAACGTCCTGACTTTC. Translated: CASRTTGGANVLTF.

The rearrangement joins TRBV23-1 to TRBJ2-3, with TRBD1 identical over 7 bases. TRBV23-1 is an ORF, with its function uncertain. This CDR3 has 12 residues. J gave up 4 bases and V 9 bases, and 4 bases lay outside the gene matches. In DNA, the CDR3 is TGCGCCAGACGGACAGGTGCAGATACGCAGTATTTT. Translating it yields CARRTGADTQYF.

The count of this clone is one. This chain links TRBV11-2 with TRBJ1-2; TRBD1 agrees at 10 bases. Germline CDR1 is SGHAT and CDR2 is FQNNGV. The CDR3 totals 15 residues. Germline trimming cut 6 bases from V and 6 bases from J; bases unmatched to any gene: 10. In nucleotides, the CDR3 is TGTGCCAGCAGGGCGACAGGGGGCAGACTCGATGGCTACACCTTC. It translates to CASRATGGRLDGYTF.

The V call is TRBV6-6, the J call TRBJ1-2; D remains ambiguous. CDR1 is MNHNY and CDR2 is SVGAGI in the germline V gene (reference sequence). Trimming stripped 5 bases from V and 0 bases from J, with 13 bases between. CDR3 length: 15 amino acids. The CDR3 sequence: CASSRQDFPNYGYTF. The CDR3 DNA reads as TGTGCCAGCAGTCGTCAGGACTTCCCTAACTATGGCTACACCTTC.

This chain links TRBV2 with TRBJ1-4; 9 nucleotides match TRBD1. Germline CDR1 and CDR2: SNHLY and FYNNEI. Trimming cost V 5 bases and J 0 bases; bases outside gene matches: 10. The CDR3 runs 18 residues. CDR3 nucleotides: TGTGCCAGCAGTCCCCGAGGGACAGGGTTTGCAACTAATGAAAAACTGTTTTTT. Its translation: CASSPRGTGFATNEKLFF.

This rearrangement joins TRBV19 to TRBJ2-7, with 11 bases matching TRBD2. The V gene's germline CDR1 is LNHDA and CDR2 SQIVND (reference sequence). The CDR3 loop spans 15 amino acids. The V and J ends lost 6 bases and 2 bases, in that order; junction bases with no gene match: 6. This chain's CDR3 is CASRHGTSGPYEQYF. In nucleotides, the CDR3 is TGTGCCAGTAGGCACGGGACTAGCGGCCCCTACGAGCAGTACTTC.

In the case of this clone: Other DNA sequences in this sample translate to the same CDR3. This sequence joins TRBV6-5 and TRBJ2-7; a possible D gene is TRBD1 (6 bases). The CDR3 is made up of 14 amino acids. V was trimmed by 2 bases and J by 2 bases, leaving 10 bases between them. Germline V gene sequence: CDR1 MNHEY, CDR2 SVGAGI. CDR3 nucleotide sequence: TGTGCCAGCAGTTACAGGGGGAGAACCTACGAGCAGTACTTC. Amino acids: CASSYRGRTYEQYF.

The chain employs TRBV6-4 and TRBJ2-1; D gene uncertain. The V gene's germline CDR1 is MRHNA and CDR2 SNTAGT. Trimming removed 0 bases at V and 4 bases at J, with 7 bases between. CDR3 length: 14 residues. In nucleotides, the CDR3 is TGTGCCAGCAGTGACTCGGACGGGTACAATGAGCAGTTCTTC. The encoded protein is CASSDSDGYNEQFF.

The rearrangement uses TRBV4-2 and TRBJ2-7, with TRBD2 matching 8 bases. The junction had 10 bases not matched to a gene; V was cut back by 4 bases and J by 5 bases. Germline V CDR1 and CDR2: LGHNA, YNFKEQ. The CDR3 is 15 amino acids. CDR3 sequence reads: CASSPSASGSNEQYF. The DNA of the CDR3 is TGTGCCAGCAGCCCCTCAGCGAGCGGGAGCAACGAGCAGTACTTC.

The chain carries TRBV19 and TRBJ2-7; D not resolved. The germline gives CDR1 LNHDA, CDR2 SQIVND (reference sequence). The V end lost 7 bases, the J end lost 3 bases, and 19 bases lay between the germline ends. This CDR3 has 15 residues. The CDR3 DNA follows: TGTGCCAGTACCCAAAGCGCCGTCGCTATCTACGAGCAGTACTTC. As protein: CASTQSAVAIYEQYF.

This clone was counted only a few times. This rearrangement joins TRBV4-2 to TRBJ1-1; D possibly corresponds to TRBD1 (5 bases). V lost 3 bases and J lost 6, with 8 bases in between. CDR1 is LGHNA, CDR2 YNFKEQ, per germline. This CDR3 has 12 amino acids. CDR3 DNA sequence: TGTGCCAGCAGCCACGGGGCTTCTGAAGCTTTCTTT. Its protein product is CASSHGASEAFF.

The chain combines TRBV2 with TRBJ1-3, with D perhaps matching TRBD1 (6 bases). V lost 6 bases and J 2 bases, leaving 11 bases between the germline ends. Germline V lookup: CDR1 SNHLY, CDR2 FYNNEI. The CDR3 runs to 14 residues. The CDR3 is CASSATGTGNTIYF. Here the CDR3 DNA reads TGTGCCAGCAGCGCGACAGGAACTGGAAACACCATATATTTT.

The V and J genes are TRBV4-2 and TRBJ1-5, with D uncertain. Germline V gene sequence: CDR1 LGHNA, CDR2 YNFKEQ. V was clipped by 4 bases and J by 1 base, with 8 bases between them. CDR3 length: 14 amino acids. CDR3 DNA: TGTGCCAGCAGCCGCGAAACGAGCAATCAGCCCCAGCATTTT. This codes for CASSRETSNQPQHF.

V gene TRBV7-6 combines with J gene TRBJ2-5; D ambiguous. This CDR3 comprises 14 residues. Trimming cost V 1 base and J 2 bases, with 8 bases left between them. Germline V gives CDR1 SGHVS, CDR2 FNYEAQ. The CDR3 is CASSLGTVQETQYF. The DNA of the CDR3 is TGTGCCAGCAGCTTAGGAACAGTACAAGAGACCCAGTACTTC. The full variable domain, rest sourced from reference TRBV7-6 and TRBJ2-5, is GAGVSQSPRYKVTKRGQDVALRCDPISGHVSLYWYRQALGQGPEFLTYFNYEAQQDKSGLPNDRFSAERPEGSISTLTIQRTEQRDSAMYRCASSLGTVQETQYFGPGTRLLVL.

This clone was recorded once. V gene TRBV6-1 combines with J gene TRBJ2-5; 7 nucleotides line up with TRBD2. The CDR3 covers 15 residues. Trimming took 2 bases from V and 5 from J; bases not matched to a gene: 8. Germline-derived CDR1 and CDR2 are MNHNS and SASEGT. The CDR3 coding sequence is TGTGCCAGCAGTGAACAAGCGGGAAGCTCGGAGACCCAGTACTTC. It is translated as CASSEQAGSSETQYF.

The rearrangement joins TRBV5-1 to TRBJ2-7, with D possibly matching TRBD1 (6 bases). The germline V gene encodes CDR1 SGHRS and CDR2 YFSETQ. With 6 bases removed from V and 0 bases from J, the gap between germline ends came to 10 bases. This CDR3 is 13 amino acids long. The CDR3 DNA sequence: TGCGCCAGCACCTGGGACAACTCCTACGAGCAGTACTTC. Its translation: CASTWDNSYEQYF.

J is TRBJ2-7 and V is TRBV19; no clear D. CDR3 length: 13 residues. The V end was cut by 3 bases, the J end by 2 bases, with 8 bases between. Germline V CDR1 and CDR2: LNHDA, SQIVND (reference sequence). CDR3 sequence (DNA): TGTGCCAGTAGTATCGCAGAAGCCTACGAGCAGTACTTC. It codes for CASSIAEAYEQYF.

The genes are TRBV14 and TRBJ1-6, with 7 bases identical to TRBD1. The J segment lost 7 bases and the V segment lost 8 bases, leaving 8 bases of the junction unmatched. The CDR3 totals 14 residues. Germline values: CDR1 SGHDN, CDR2 FVKESK. The CDR3 nucleotides are TGTGCCAGCGGTGGACAGGCAAAGAATTCACCCCTCCACTTT. As protein: CASGGQAKNSPLHF.

The rearrangement uses TRBV2 and TRBJ1-6; no firm D call. V gave up 4 bases and J gave up 5 bases, with 12 bases separating them. Germline V CDR1 and CDR2: SNHLY, FYNNEI. The CDR3 runs to 15 residues. Written as DNA, the CDR3 is TGTGCCAGCAGTGGGTCAGGACCGAATAATTCACCCCTCCACTTT. Translating it yields CASSGSGPNNSPLHF. The variable domain in full, completed from reference TRBV2 and TRBJ1-6, reads EPEVTQTPSHQVTQMGQEVILRCVPISNHLYFYWYRQILGQKVEFLVSFYNNEISEKSEIFDDQFSVERPDGSNFTLKIRSTKLEDSAMYFCASSGSGPNNSPLHFGNGTRLTVT.

This clone was detected a few times. V usage is TRBV10-3 and J usage is TRBJ2-2, with 9 bases matching TRBD2. Per the germline V gene, CDR1 is ENHRY and CDR2 is SYGVKD. Trimming removed 6 bases from V and 3 bases from J; junction bases left unmatched: 8. CDR3 length: 16 amino acids. The CDR3 sequence: CAISPVAGVDTGELFF. The CDR3 DNA reads TGTGCCATCAGCCCCGTAGCGGGAGTCGACACCGGGGAGCTGTTTTTT.

The chain employs TRBV2 and TRBJ1-4, with a possible D match to TRBD1 (6 bases). The germline V and J ends were trimmed by 6 bases and 13 bases, with 21 bases remaining between them. This CDR3 has 14 residues. CDR1 is SNHLY, CDR2 FYNNEI, per germline. The CDR3 DNA reads TGTGCCAGCAGCGGATTCCAACAGGGAGGTAGACTGTTTTTT. As protein: CASSGFQQGGRLFF.